This paragraph reports one T cell receptor beta chain. These data come from a study of OX40 agonist ivuxolimab in advanced cancers. This CDR3 comprises 18 residues. V was cut by 2 bases and J by 5 bases, with 22 bases left in between. Per germline, CDR1 MGHRA and CDR2 YSYEKL. Clones were sequenced by immunoSEQ multiplex PCR, and TCRdb holds only the in-frame ones, with some missing. This sample has 80,000 or so clones, with over 80% found just once. This sample comprised CD4+ or CD8+ T cells sorted from blood, obtained in a trial of the OX40 agonist ivuxolimab. The TCR was taken from an adult with an advanced solid tumor such as melanoma, head and neck, liver or kidney cancer. V usage is TRBV4-1 and J usage is TRBJ2-1; D not certain. The CDR3 DNA is TGCGCCAGCAGCCAACACCCTGCTCGGCCGACGCTTGACAATGAGCAGTTCTTC. It specifies CASSQHPARPTLDNEQFF.